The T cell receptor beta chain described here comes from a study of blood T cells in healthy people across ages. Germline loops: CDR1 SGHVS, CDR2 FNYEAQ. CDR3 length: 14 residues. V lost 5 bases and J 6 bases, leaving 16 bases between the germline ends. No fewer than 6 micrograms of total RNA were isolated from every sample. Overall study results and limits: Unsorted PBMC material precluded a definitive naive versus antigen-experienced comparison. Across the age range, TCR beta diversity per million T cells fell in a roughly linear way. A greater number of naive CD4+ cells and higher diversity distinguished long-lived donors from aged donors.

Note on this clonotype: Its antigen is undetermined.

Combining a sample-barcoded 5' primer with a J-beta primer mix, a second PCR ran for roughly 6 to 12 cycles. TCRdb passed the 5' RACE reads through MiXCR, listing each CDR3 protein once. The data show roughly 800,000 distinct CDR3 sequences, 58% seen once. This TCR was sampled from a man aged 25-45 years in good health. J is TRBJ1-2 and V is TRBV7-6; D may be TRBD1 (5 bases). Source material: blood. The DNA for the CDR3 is TGTGCCAGCAGCCCCCTTCCAGGGCATGATGGCTACACCTTC. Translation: CASSPLPGHDGYTF.